The 32 T cell receptor beta chains presented below share a single source sample, sequenced in a study of CD8+ T cells in alopecia areata. Treatment meaning: oral pan-JAK inhibitor, 5-10 mg twice daily. The sequencing template was cDNA reverse transcribed from extracted RNA. Some clones are missing from TCRdb's copy, which holds only in-frame ones; the method was immunoSEQ multiplex PCR. The sample lists approximately 280,000 clones, roughly 50% occurring once. The sequencing here drew on CD4+ T cells sorted from blood, taken at week 24, from a patient treated with tofacitinib. All receptors derive from a human donor with alopecia areata.

The chain uses TRBV19 and TRBJ2-2, with 7 bases aligning to TRBD2. J gave up 4 bases and V 6 bases, and 5 bases lay outside the gene matches. The CDR3 consists of 14 residues. Germline V gene data show CDR1 as LNHDA and CDR2 as SQIVND (reference sequence). The CDR3 loop is CASSNGGFTGELFF. In DNA, the CDR3 is TGTGCCAGTAGCAACGGGGGGTTCACCGGGGAGCTGTTTTTT.

The rearrangement joins TRBV10-3 to TRBJ1-2; maybe TRBD1 (6 bases). Trimming left V 7 bases short and J 7 bases short, with 13 bases between. CDR3 length: 12 amino acids. Germline V gene data show CDR1 as ENHRY and CDR2 as SYGVKD. CDR3 in amino acids: CAITGTRVGYTF. CDR3 DNA sequence: TGTGCCATCACTGGGACAAGAGTTGGCTACACCTTC.

The chain has TRBV30 and TRBJ2-3, with 10 positions matching TRBD2. The junction had 9 bases not matched to a gene; V was cut back by 3 bases and J by 0 bases. The CDR3 is made up of 17 amino acids. Germline V lookup: CDR1 GTSNPN, CDR2 SVGIG (reference sequence). The DNA for the CDR3 is TGTGCCTGGAGCGCCGGGACTAGCGCCCTTAGCACAGATACGCAGTATTTT. It encodes CAWSAGTSALSTDTQYF.

This clone was observed a handful of times. The gene calls are TRBV15 and TRBJ2-7; D is possibly TRBD1 (5 bases). V was pared by 0 bases and J by 3 bases, with 21 bases between. Germline V CDR1 and CDR2: LNHNV, YYDKDF (reference sequence). There are 18 residues in the CDR3. The chain's CDR3 is CATSRDPLDKSGYYEQYF. CDR3 coding DNA: TGTGCCACCAGCAGAGATCCCTTGGACAAGAGTGGCTACTACGAGCAGTACTTC.

The CDR3 region has the DNA TGTGCCAGCAGCCCCGGTCCCGGGACGGGTCAGCCCCAGCATTTT. It encodes CASSPGPGTGQPQHF. This sequence joins TRBV27 and TRBJ1-5, with D tentatively TRBD1 (5 bases). Germline loops: CDR1 MNHEY, CDR2 SMNVEV (reference sequence). This CDR3 comprises 15 residues. The V end lost 6 bases, the J end lost 6 bases, and 18 bases lay between the germline ends.

The CDR3 region is CAWSEKTPTTYNEQFF. The CDR3 nucleotides read TGTGCCTGGAGTGAGAAGACACCTACTACCTACAATGAGCAGTTCTTC. The chain is built from TRBV30 and TRBJ2-1; no reliable D call. Germline CDR1 GTSNPN, CDR2 SVGIG (reference sequence). The CDR3 covers 16 residues. Trimming left V 1 base short and J 2 bases short, with 15 bases between.

This clone was seen more than once but under ten times. This chain links TRBV23-1 with TRBJ2-7; no firm D call. TRBV23-1 is known as an ORF, though its function is uncertain. Trimming removed 8 bases at V and 0 bases at J, with 17 bases between. The CDR3 is 15 residues long. The CDR3 loop is CASCQPAQSSYEQYF. The DNA for the CDR3 is TGCGCCAGCTGCCAACCGGCTCAGAGCTCCTACGAGCAGTACTTC.

The chain couples TRBV30 to TRBJ1-2; TRBD1 matches 7 bases. Trimming cost V 3 bases and J 12 bases; bases outside gene matches: 19. The CDR3 runs to 15 residues. Germline CDR1 and CDR2: GTSNPN and SVGIG (reference sequence). CDR3 amino acids: CAWSLVGQERAYDTF. CDR3 DNA: TGTGCCTGGAGCCTCGTTGGACAGGAGAGAGCTTATGACACCTTC.

This chain connects TRBV5-1 to TRBJ2-5; D is unclear. This CDR3 spans 16 amino acids. The V and J ends lost 0 bases and 0 bases respectively, with 12 bases between them. CDR1 is SGHRS and CDR2 is YFSETQ in the germline V gene. DNA for the CDR3: TGCGCCAGCAGCTTGGAGGCACTTCTCTACCAAGAGACCCAGTACTTC. Protein sequence: CASSLEALLYQETQYF.

The J gene is TRBJ2-7, the V gene TRBV7-9; possibly TRBD1 for D (5 bases). The V gene lost 5 bases and the J gene lost 7 bases, with 18 bases spanning the gap. Germline assignment: CDR1 SEHNR and CDR2 FQNEAQ (reference sequence). The length of the CDR3 is 14 residues. The DNA of the CDR3 is TGTGCCAGCAGCGCGACAGAATCTCTTGGGGAGCAGTACTTC. Protein: CASSATESLGEQYF.

This clone was recorded only once. The chain is built from TRBV29-1 and TRBJ1-2; TRBD1 agrees at 9 bases. J gave up 5 bases and V 3 bases, and 10 bases lay outside the gene matches. The germline V gene has CDR1 SQVTM and CDR2 ANQGSEA. The length of the CDR3 is 15 residues. Here the CDR3 reads CSVDNTGGPRYGYTF. The CDR3, as DNA: TGCAGCGTTGATAACACAGGGGGCCCTCGATATGGCTACACCTTC.

The CDR3 region is CASSPTRSYNEQFF. The DNA for the CDR3 is TGTGCCAGCAGCCCCACAAGGTCCTACAATGAGCAGTTCTTC. This chain links TRBV7-2 with TRBJ2-1; D is unresolved. CDR3 size: 14 residues. Trimming removed 5 bases from V and 1 base from J, with 9 bases in between. Germline-derived CDR1 and CDR2 are SGHTA and FQGNSA.

V usage is TRBV2 and J usage is TRBJ1-2, with D possibly matching TRBD1 (5 bases). In germline, CDR1 is SNHLY, CDR2 FYNNEI. The CDR3 runs to 13 residues. V was cut by 11 bases and J by 7 bases, with 20 bases left in between. The CDR3 DNA follows: TGTGCCCTCCGGGGGGACCTAGCAAGTGGCTACACCTTC. The encoded protein is CALRGDLASGYTF.

The genes are TRBV7-9 and TRBJ2-5; D is unclear. The CDR3 covers 16 residues. CDR1 SEHNR and CDR2 FQNEAQ come from the germline V gene (reference sequence). V lost 2 bases and J 3 bases, leaving 16 bases between the germline ends. The CDR3 coding sequence is TGTGCCAGCAGCTTACAGCGATCATCCAGAAAAGAGACCCAGTACTTC. It codes for CASSLQRSSRKETQYF.

The V and J genes are TRBV5-1 and TRBJ2-2, with D possibly matching TRBD2 (5 bases). Trimming shortened V by 7 bases and J by 6 bases, and 16 bases separated the two germline ends. This CDR3 is built from 14 residues. Per germline, CDR1 SGHRS and CDR2 YFSETQ. CDR3 sequence (DNA): TGCGCCAGCCAGGACTCTCTGGGTTCCGGGGAGCTGTTTTTT. It yields the protein CASQDSLGSGELFF.

The sample holds a few counts of this clone. The V call is TRBV5-4, the J call TRBJ2-7, with D possibly matching TRBD2 (6 bases). CDR1 SGHNT and CDR2 YYREEE come from the germline V gene (reference sequence). Trimming removed 4 bases from V and 7 bases from J, with 9 bases in between. This CDR3 comprises 11 residues. CDR3 residues: CASSLEGEQYF. The CDR3 coding sequence is TGTGCCAGCAGCCTGGAGGGTGAGCAGTACTTC.

To note about this clone: The junction does not match germline at one end; this may be a read error. J is TRBJ2-2 and V is TRBV29-1; no firm D call. This CDR3 has 11 amino acids. CDR1 is SQVTM, CDR2 ANQGSEA, per germline. CDR3 DNA sequence: TGCAGCTTTGATGAAACCGGGGAGCTGTTTTTT. It specifies CSFDETGELFF.

V gene TRBV6-6 combines with J gene TRBJ1-1, with 7 bases fitting TRBD1. V lost 5 bases, J lost 6 bases, and 9 bases stayed unmatched. The CDR3 loop spans 14 amino acids. Germline loops: CDR1 MNHNY, CDR2 SVGAGI (reference sequence). The CDR3 DNA reads as TGTGCCAGCAGTCCTGACAGGGTTAGCCCTGAAGCTTTCTTT. Its translation: CASSPDRVSPEAFF.

This chain joins TRBV7-9 and TRBJ1-5, with D maybe TRBD1 (5 bases). Per germline, CDR1 SEHNR and CDR2 FQNEAQ (reference sequence). The CDR3 loop spans 14 amino acids. Trimming shortened V by 5 bases and J by 7 bases, and 15 bases separated the two germline ends. The CDR3 spells CASSPVGGVQPQHF. The CDR3 DNA follows: TGTGCCAGCAGCCCCGTTGGGGGGGTGCAGCCCCAGCATTTT.

This rearrangement joins TRBV29-1 to TRBJ1-1; D is undetermined. Germline V gene data show CDR1 as SQVTM and CDR2 as ANQGSEA. CDR3 length: 13 amino acids. Trimming pared 7 bases from V and 1 base from J, leaving 13 bases between. In nucleotides, the CDR3 is TGCAGCGCCAAGAGGACCCCGAACACTGAAGCTTTCTTT. Residues: CSAKRTPNTEAFF.

J is TRBJ2-5 and V is TRBV28, with 7 bases identical to TRBD2. CDR1 and CDR2 (germline): MDHEN, SYDVKM. The CDR3 runs 15 residues. The junction had 6 bases not matched to a gene; V was cut back by 4 bases and J by 1 base. The CDR3 loop reads CASSSLGRVQETQYF. The CDR3 DNA follows: TGTGCCAGCAGTTCCCTGGGGAGGGTCCAAGAGACCCAGTACTTC. The complete variable domain, with remaining parts taken from reference TRBV28 and TRBJ2-5, reads DVKVTQSSRYLVKRTGEKVFLECVQDMDHENMFWYRQDPGLGLRLIYFSYDVKMKEKGDIPEGYSVSREKKERFSLILESASTNQTSMYLCASSSLGRVQETQYFGPGTRLLVL.

The table lists this clone with a few counts. CDR3 protein: CSWQGGETQYF. DNA for the CDR3: TGCAGCTGGCAAGGGGGTGAGACCCAGTACTTC. The genes are TRBV29-1 and TRBJ2-5, with D maybe TRBD1 (6 bases). Germline loops: CDR1 SQVTM, CDR2 ANQGSEA. The CDR3 length is 11 residues. The V gene lost 8 bases and the J gene lost 5 bases, with 12 bases spanning the gap. The full variable domain, completed using reference TRBV29-1 and TRBJ2-5, is SAVISQKPSRDICQRGTSLTIQCQVDSQVTMMFWYRQQPGQSLTLIATANQGSEATYESGFVIDKFPISRPNLTFSTLTVSNMSPEDSSIYLCSWQGGETQYFGPGTRLLVL.

This clone has a handful of counts. The rearrangement joins TRBV6-5 to TRBJ1-2; TRBD1 matches at 10 bases. The CDR3 extends over 14 amino acids. V gave up 0 bases and J gave up 8 bases; unmatched junction bases: 3. Germline V CDR1 and CDR2: MNHEY, SVGAGI. Here the CDR3 reads CASSYSDRGRGYTF. CDR3 DNA sequence: TGTGCCAGCAGTTACTCCGACAGGGGGCGCGGCTACACCTTC.

The V and J genes are TRBV2 and TRBJ1-2; D remains ambiguous. Germline V gene data show CDR1 as SNHLY and CDR2 as FYNNEI. The CDR3 is 11 residues long. V was clipped by 8 bases and J by 1 base, with 5 bases between them. The CDR3 here is CASGDNYGYTF. The CDR3 DNA is TGTGCCAGCGGGGATAACTATGGCTACACCTTC.

The chain carries TRBV9 and TRBJ2-1; the D gene is possibly TRBD1 (5 bases). Trimming took 6 bases from V and 1 from J, leaving 17 bases between them. The CDR3 extends over 16 amino acids. Germline V CDR1 and CDR2: SGDLS, YYNGEE. The CDR3 sequence: CASMPLQGSSYNEQFF. CDR3 bases: TGTGCCAGCATGCCTTTGCAGGGTTCTTCCTACAATGAGCAGTTCTTC.

This chain joins TRBV11-2 and TRBJ2-1; D is ambiguous. Germline V gives CDR1 SGHAT, CDR2 FQNNGV. The CDR3 length is 11 residues. Trimming removed 5 bases from V and 9 bases from J, with 8 bases in between. DNA of the CDR3: TGTGCCAGCAGCGCCTCGGGTGAGCAGTTCTTC. Encoded protein: CASSASGEQFF.

V gene TRBV6-6 combines with J gene TRBJ2-5, with TRBD2 identical over 10 bases. The V gene's germline CDR1 is MNHNY and CDR2 SVGAGI (reference sequence). V lost 3 bases and J lost 4; bases outside the gene matches: 8. CDR3 length equals 16 residues. CDR3 coding DNA: TGTGCCAGCAGTTATACCGGGACTAGCGTCCGAGAGACCCAGTACTTC. Protein product: CASSYTGTSVRETQYF.

The table lists this clone with a few counts. The chain is built from TRBV5-1 and TRBJ1-2; 9 positions agree with TRBD1. The V segment lost 4 bases and the J segment 8 bases; nucleotides outside the gene matches: 15. CDR1 and CDR2 (germline): SGHRS, YFSETQ. The length of the CDR3 is 16 residues. The DNA for the CDR3 is TGCGCCAGCAGCGAGGGACAGGGAGGACGATTACTGGGCTACACCTTC. It encodes CASSEGQGGRLLGYTF.

The genes are TRBV5-1 and TRBJ1-6; D is ambiguous. Germline CDR1 and CDR2: SGHRS and YFSETQ. The CDR3 has 15 residues. The ends were cut back, 2 bases at V and 9 bases at J, with 15 bases in the middle. The CDR3 reads CASSFSWEAGSPLHF. In nucleotides, the CDR3 is TGCGCCAGCAGCTTCAGCTGGGAGGCCGGTTCACCCCTCCACTTT.

This clone was detected once. This chain links TRBV4-1 with TRBJ1-2; unclear D gene. This CDR3 has 14 amino acids. Deletions cut 4 bases from V and 2 bases from J, with 11 bases between. Germline-derived CDR1 and CDR2 are MGHRA and YSYEKL. CDR3 coding DNA: TGCGCCAGCAGCCGTCAGGCGAGAAACTATGGCTACACCTTC. It translates to CASSRQARNYGYTF.

V and J are TRBV2 and TRBJ2-7, with 8 bases that match TRBD1. This CDR3 has 13 amino acids. Germline lookup yields CDR1 SNHLY and CDR2 FYNNEI. Unmatched junction bases numbered 8, after V lost 7 bases and J lost 6 bases. CDR3 bases: TGTGCCAGCACCCCATCAGGGGGCGTCGAGCAGTACTTC. Its translation is CASTPSGGVEQYF.

As to this clone: The DNA is omitted, as the CDR3 cannot be located on it reliably, and the CDR3 follows TCRdb's listing. The chain couples TRBV21-1 to TRBJ2-7; no DNA check was done on the table's D call, TRBD1. TRBV21-1 is classified as a pseudogene. Including both end residues, the CDR3 is 16 amino acids long. CDR3 protein: CASSKVGTGTPYEQYF.